The rows below give T cell receptor beta chains drawn from one sample of a study of blood T cell repertoires in COVID-19. Clones were read by immunoSEQ multiplex PCR, and TCRdb kept only the in-frame ones, dropping some. The data hold under 20,000 clones, with 89% observed a single time. Sequences were obtained from peripheral blood. The receptors originated from a man aged 60-69 years with active COVID-19. The CDR3 runs from the conserved cysteine through the conserved F or W. The D gene is left open where the match is weak.

length,V,D,J,CDR3
18,TRBV4-1,TRBD2,TRBJ2-5,CASSQETRGPGGQETQYF
12,TRBV15,NA,TRBJ2-1,CATKSDTNEQFF
15,TRBV14,NA,TRBJ2-1,CASSPGMGFVYEQFF
13,TRBV24-1,TRBD2,TRBJ2-7,CATMGLAGDEQYF
14,TRBV30,NA,TRBJ1-2,CAWSHLGGEYGYTF
19,TRBV7-2,TRBD1,TRBJ1-4,CASSSSQGETGVSDEKLFF
15,TRBV7-6,TRBD2,TRBJ2-2,CASSVASGGSRELFF
16,TRBV2,TRBD2,TRBJ2-5,CASKRASGRGQETQYF
15,TRBV7-3,NA,TRBJ2-6,CASSSRQAGANVLTF
13,TRBV7-7,NA,TRBJ2-3,CASSLGKGGTQYF
16,TRBV4-1,NA,TRBJ1-6,CASSQDGRWVSSPLHF
18,TRBV4-1,TRBD2,TRBJ2-1,CASSQSQPGLAIHNEQFF
13,TRBV12-5,NA,TRBJ2-1,CASGLRGSNEQFF
17,TRBV2,NA,TRBJ2-7,CASSDPNRRDARYEQYF
15,TRBV7-6,NA,TRBJ1-3,CASSPRGGTGNTIYF
16,TRBV19,NA,TRBJ2-6,CASSIFRDTGANVLTF
16,TRBV4-1,TRBD2,TRBJ2-3,CASSQYGLAGTDTQYF
13,TRBV30,NA,TRBJ2-3,CAWSALAEDTQYF
18,TRBV4-1,TRBD2,TRBJ2-7,CASSQDLSGLAGSYEQYF
12,TRBV27,NA,TRBJ2-7,CASSLLSGEQYF
17,TRBV18,TRBD1,TRBJ2-3,CASSPSSTGVVTDTQYF
20,TRBV5-1,TRBD2,TRBJ2-1,CASSLAGLAGGPSFGNEQFF
17,TRBV28,TRBD1,TRBJ1-6,CASSYAAGGSYNSPLHF
16,TRBV7-2,NA,TRBJ1-6,CASSLVSGVDNSPLHF
15,TRBV9,NA,TRBJ2-1,CASSPRMAVHNEQFF
15,TRBV11-2,NA,TRBJ2-1,CASSTLQGPYNEQFF
15,TRBV25-1,NA,TRBJ1-5,CASSESGRSNQPQHF
14,TRBV5-8,TRBD1,TRBJ1-4,CASSHTGGSVKLFF
14,TRBV6-5,TRBD1,TRBJ1-1,CASSYDRGRGEAFF
14,TRBV25-1,NA,TRBJ2-3,CASSDSQGTDTQYF
15,TRBV29-1,NA,TRBJ2-5,CSVDERGRGSETQYF
12,TRBV30,TRBD2,TRBJ2-7,CAWSVGGDEQYF
15,TRBV6-6,NA,TRBJ2-7,CASSQGLSITYEQYF
15,TRBV5-1,NA,TRBJ2-3,CASSLVGGGTDTQYF
13,TRBV12-3/TRBV12-4,NA,TRBJ2-7,CASSATRAHEQYF
17,TRBV18,NA,TRBJ2-4,CASSLLDNQGRGNIQYF
14,TRBV27,TRBD1,TRBJ2-7,CASRRTGDRYEQYF
14,TRBV7-9,NA,TRBJ1-1,CASSKDSPNTEAFF